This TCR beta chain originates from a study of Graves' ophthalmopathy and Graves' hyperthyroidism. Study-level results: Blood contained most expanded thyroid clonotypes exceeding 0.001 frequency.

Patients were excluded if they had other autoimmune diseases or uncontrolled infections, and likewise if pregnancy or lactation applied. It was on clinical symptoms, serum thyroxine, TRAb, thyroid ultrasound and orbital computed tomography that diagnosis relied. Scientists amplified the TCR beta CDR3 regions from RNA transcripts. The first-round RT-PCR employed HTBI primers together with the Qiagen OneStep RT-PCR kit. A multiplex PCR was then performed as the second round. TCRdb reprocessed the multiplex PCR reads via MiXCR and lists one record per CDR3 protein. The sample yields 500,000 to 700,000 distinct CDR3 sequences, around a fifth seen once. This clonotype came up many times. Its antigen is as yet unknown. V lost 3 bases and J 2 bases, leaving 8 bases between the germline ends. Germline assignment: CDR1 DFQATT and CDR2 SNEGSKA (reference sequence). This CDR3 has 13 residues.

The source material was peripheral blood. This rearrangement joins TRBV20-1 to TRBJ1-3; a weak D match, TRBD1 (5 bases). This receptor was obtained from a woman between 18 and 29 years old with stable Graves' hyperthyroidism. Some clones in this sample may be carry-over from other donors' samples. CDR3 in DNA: TGCAGTGCTAGGGGGACGGCTGGAAACACCATATATTTT. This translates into CSARGTAGNTIYF.